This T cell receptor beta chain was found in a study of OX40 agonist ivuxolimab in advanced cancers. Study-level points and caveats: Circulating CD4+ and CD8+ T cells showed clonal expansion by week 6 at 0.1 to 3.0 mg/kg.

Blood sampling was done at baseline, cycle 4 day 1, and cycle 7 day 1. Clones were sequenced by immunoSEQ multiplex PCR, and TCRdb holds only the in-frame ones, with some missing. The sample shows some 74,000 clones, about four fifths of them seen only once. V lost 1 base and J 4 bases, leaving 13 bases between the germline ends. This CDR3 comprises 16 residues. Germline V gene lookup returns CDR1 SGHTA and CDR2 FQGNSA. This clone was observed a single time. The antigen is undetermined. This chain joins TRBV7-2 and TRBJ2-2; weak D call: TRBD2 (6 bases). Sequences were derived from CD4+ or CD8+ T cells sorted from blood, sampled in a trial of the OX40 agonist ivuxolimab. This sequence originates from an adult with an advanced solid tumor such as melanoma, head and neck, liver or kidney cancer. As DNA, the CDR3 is TGTGCCAGCAGCTTAGGAGGTAGCGGACTCACCGGGGAGCTGTTTTTT. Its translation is CASSLGGSGLTGELFF.